This entry describes one T cell receptor (beta chain). This record comes from a study of blood T cell repertoires in COVID-19. Overall study: Specimens from acute and convalescent COVID-19 originated in the United States, Italy and Spain. PBMCs, B-cell-depleted T cells, or T cells were the source of the cDNA or gDNA that made up the material.

In the authors' methods: By means of reference gene primer amplification, nucleated cell counts were estimated. Measured with immunoSEQ multiplex PCR; TCRdb has only the in-frame clones, and not every one. The DNA gave D and trimming, while V, J and clone size come from that table. The table includes some 270,000 clones, around 86% detected once. Material for sequencing was peripheral blood. This TCR derives from a woman aged 55-69 years who had recovered from COVID-19.

In nucleotides, the CDR3 is TGTGCCAGCAGTTACCCTAGCGGGGGGGCCGAAGATACGCAGTATTTT. As protein: CASSYPSGGAEDTQYF. This chain uses TRBV6-5 with TRBJ2-3, with 12 bases aligning to TRBD2. This CDR3 has 16 amino acids. The trim removed 2 bases at V and 5 bases at J, leaving 5 bases unmatched. Germline assignment: CDR1 MNHEY and CDR2 SVGAGI.